The 9 T cell receptor beta chains reported below all come from one sample, sequenced in a study of blood T cell repertoires in COVID-19. Only in-frame clones appear in the TCRdb table, and some are missing; sequencing was by immunoSEQ multiplex PCR. The sample lists about 200,000 clones, approximately 86% occurring once. The material sequenced was peripheral blood. These receptors were obtained from a man in his sixties with acute or convalescent COVID-19.

The V gene is TRBV6-2 or TRBV6-3, the J gene TRBJ2-7; perhaps TRBD1 as D (6 bases). V shed 4 bases and J shed 1 base, with 8 bases lying between them. CDR1 MNHEY and CDR2 SVGEGT come from the germline V gene. The length of the CDR3 is 13 residues. The CDR3, as DNA: TGTGCCAGCAGTTTTCAGGGGTCCTACGAGCAGTACTTC. This translates into CASSFQGSYEQYF.

The V and J genes are TRBV4-3 and TRBJ1-1; perhaps TRBD1 as D (5 bases). V lost 3 bases to trimming and J lost 3 bases, with 14 bases between them. The germline gives CDR1 LGHNA, CDR2 YSLEER. CDR3 size: 15 residues. This CDR3 is CASSQSLWGDTEAFF. The DNA of the CDR3 is TGCGCCAGCAGCCAGTCTCTTTGGGGGGACACTGAAGCTTTCTTT.

The chain carries TRBV7-2 and TRBJ2-7, with TRBD2 identical over 15 bases. The V and J ends lost 5 bases and 4 bases, in that order; junction bases with no gene match: 3. CDR1 is SGHTA, CDR2 FQGNSA, per germline. This CDR3 region has 15 residues. The CDR3 DNA reads TGTGCCAGCAGCCCCGGACTAGCGGGGGGGTACGAGCAGTACTTC. Translated: CASSPGLAGGYEQYF.

This clone was seen only once. The CDR3 DNA reads TGTGCCAGCAGCCCAAGATCGACAGTGATCACTGAAGCTTTCTTT. Protein sequence: CASSPRSTVITEAFF. The V gene is TRBV3-1 (or the pseudogene TRBV3-2), the J gene TRBJ1-1, with D maybe TRBD1 (5 bases). Germline CDR1 and CDR2: LGHDT and YNNKEL (reference sequence). This CDR3 contains 15 residues. The V and J ends lost 4 bases and 4 bases respectively, with 16 bases between them.

The V gene is TRBV3-1 (or the pseudogene TRBV3-2), the J gene TRBJ2-5; 9 nucleotides agree with TRBD1. CDR1 and CDR2 (germline): LGHDT, YNNKEL (reference sequence). The V and J ends lost 4 bases and 4 bases, in that order; junction bases with no gene match: 10. The CDR3 is 16 amino acids. In nucleotides, the CDR3 is TGTGCCAGCAGCCGGACCGGGACAGGGTGGGGAGAGACCCAGTACTTC. It encodes CASSRTGTGWGETQYF.

CDR3 sequence (DNA): TGTGCCAGCAGCTTAGGCGGGGGCGCAACTGTTACGCAGTATTTT. Protein sequence: CASSLGGGATVTQYF. This chain connects TRBV7-2 to TRBJ2-3; D is perhaps TRBD2 (7 bases). CDR3 length equals 15 residues. Germline CDR1 reads SGHTA; CDR2 reads FQGNSA. Trimming cost V 1 base and J 8 bases, with 16 bases left between them. The whole variable domain, remainder taken from reference TRBV7-2 and TRBJ2-3, is GAGVSQSPSNKVTEKGKDVELRCDPISGHTALYWYRQSLGQGLEFLIYFQGNSAPDKSGLPSDRFSAERTGGSVSTLTIQRTQQEDSAVYLCASSLGGGATVTQYFGPGTRLTVL.

The chain combines TRBV3-1 (or the pseudogene TRBV3-2) with TRBJ1-3, with 7 bases fitting TRBD1. This CDR3 spans 15 amino acids. Losses at the gene ends were 5 bases for V and 0 bases for J; bases not matched to a gene: 4. Germline CDR1 LGHDT, CDR2 YNNKEL (reference sequence). CDR3 sequence reads: CASSSGGGSGNTIYF. CDR3 bases: TGTGCCAGCAGCTCAGGGGGTGGCTCTGGAAACACCATATATTTT.

V and J are TRBV10-3 and TRBJ1-6; tentatively, D is TRBD1 (5 bases). This CDR3 has 14 amino acids. Germline CDR1 reads ENHRY; CDR2 reads SYGVKD. Trimming removed 3 bases at V and 8 bases at J, with 11 bases between. CDR3 sequence reads: CAISDTGGDSPLHF. For the CDR3, the DNA is TGTGCCATCAGTGACACAGGAGGGGATTCACCCCTCCACTTT.

The gene calls are TRBV15 and TRBJ2-3; TRBD2 agrees at 10 bases. The trim removed 0 bases at V and 5 bases at J, leaving 8 bases unmatched. Germline V gives CDR1 LNHNV, CDR2 YYDKDF (reference sequence). The CDR3 consists of 17 residues. Here the CDR3 reads CATSREERGGLRDTQYF. The CDR3, as DNA: TGTGCCACCAGCAGAGAGGAGCGGGGGGGCCTTAGAGATACGCAGTATTTT.